The source of this TCR beta chain is a study of shared clonotypes between healthy human individuals. Across the whole study: In total, the donors were two women and a few men aged 18 to 49.

CDR3 length equals 14 residues. Trimming removed 3 bases at V and 3 bases at J, with 11 bases between. Looked up from germline, CDR1 is MGHRA and CDR2 is YSYEKL. The authors ran the assay at deep level. The assay was immunoSEQ multiplex PCR, and TCRdb's table has in-frame clones only and misses some. Among some 650,000 clones listed, more than 95% were seen once. The genes are TRBV4-1 and TRBJ1-1; D ambiguous. Sequencing input: naive CD4+ T cells sorted from blood. Regarding subset: CD45RA+ positively selected. The source is a woman younger than 45 in good health. CDR3 coding DNA: TGCGCCAGCAGCCAGTGGCTTAAGGACACTGAAGCTTTCTTT. It codes for CASSQWLKDTEAFF.